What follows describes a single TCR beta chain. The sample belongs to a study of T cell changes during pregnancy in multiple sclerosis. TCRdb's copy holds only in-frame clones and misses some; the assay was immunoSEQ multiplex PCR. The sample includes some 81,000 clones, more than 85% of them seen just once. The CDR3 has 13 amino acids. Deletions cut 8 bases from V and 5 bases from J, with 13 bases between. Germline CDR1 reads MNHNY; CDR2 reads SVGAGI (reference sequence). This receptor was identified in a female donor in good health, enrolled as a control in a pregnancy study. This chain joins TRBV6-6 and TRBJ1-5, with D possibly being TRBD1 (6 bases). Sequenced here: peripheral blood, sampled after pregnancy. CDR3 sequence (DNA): TGTGCCAGCCGGGGGGGCGGGGATCAGCCCCAGCATTTT. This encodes CASRGGGDQPQHF.